The 11 T cell receptor beta chains listed next were all sequenced from one sample in a study of lymphopenia after photon versus proton radiotherapy (dated 2019 in TCRdb). The library was produced with the immunoSEQ multiplex PCR assay. The clones in this table, taken by TCRdb from immuneACCESS, are in-frame only. Not every clone is retained; where verified, under half of the shortfall comes from an unresolved V gene, and the cause of the rest is unknown. This sample holds roughly 67,000 clones; around 90% were observed only once. The ten biggest clones cover around 2.6% of the sample. The source material was peripheral blood, sampled from a patient treated with photon-based radiotherapy. The receptor set was obtained from a woman in her seventies with pancreatic cancer.

The genes are TRBV5-1 and TRBJ2-3; possible D gene TRBD2, 6 bases. Per the germline V gene, CDR1 is SGHRS and CDR2 is YFSETQ. The CDR3 extends over 17 amino acids. V was pared by 4 bases and J by 2 bases, with 20 bases between. The chain's CDR3 is CASSPWDWNFLTDTQYF. Here the CDR3 DNA reads TGCGCCAGCAGCCCCTGGGACTGGAATTTTCTCACAGATACGCAGTATTTT.

The chain uses TRBV7-9 and TRBJ1-2, with 7 nucleotides matching TRBD1. The CDR3 covers 14 residues. V lost 4 bases and J lost 3; bases outside the gene matches: 5. Per germline, CDR1 SEHNR and CDR2 FQNEAQ (reference sequence). The CDR3 is CASSSTGTDYGYTF. CDR3 sequence (DNA): TGTGCCAGCAGCTCCACCGGGACAGACTATGGCTACACCTTC. Looking up the rest from reference TRBV7-9 and TRBJ1-2 gives the full variable domain: DTGVSQNPRHKITKRGQNVTFRCDPISEHNRLYWYRQTLGQGPEFLTYFQNEAQLEKSRLLSDRFSAERPKGSFSTLEIQRTEQGDSAMYLCASSSTGTDYGYTFGSGTRLTVV.

The J gene is TRBJ2-5, the V gene TRBV4-2, with 9 bases aligning to TRBD1. The J call is in doubt because the DNA end fits TRBJ2-7 better. Per the germline V gene, CDR1 is LGHNA and CDR2 is YNFKEQ. The CDR3 extends over 16 amino acids. The CDR3 loop reads CASSPETGGFSYEQYF. The DNA of the CDR3 is TGTGCCAGCAGCCCCGAGACAGGGGGTTTCTCCTACGAGCAGTACTTC.

The chain links TRBV5-1 to TRBJ2-7, with 10 bases identical to TRBD1. The V gene's germline CDR1 is SGHRS and CDR2 YFSETQ. The ends lost 3 bases at V and 5 bases at J; junction bases unmatched: 11. The CDR3 contains 16 residues. The CDR3 loop is CASSWIPGQGSDEQYF. CDR3 nucleotide sequence: TGCGCCAGCAGCTGGATTCCGGGACAGGGGTCCGACGAGCAGTACTTC.

The gene calls are TRBV5-6 and TRBJ1-2; tentative D call: TRBD1 (5 bases). This CDR3 has 13 amino acids. The V gene lost 0 bases and the J gene lost 6 bases, with 9 bases spanning the gap. Germline V gene data show CDR1 as SGHDT and CDR2 as YYEEEE. The CDR3, as DNA: TGTGCCAGCAGCTTGGTGGGGGGAGATGGCTACACCTTC. Amino acid sequence: CASSLVGGDGYTF.

The rearrangement uses TRBV5-8 and TRBJ1-1; the D is unclear. CDR1 is SGHTS and CDR2 is YDEGEE in the germline V gene. V lost 1 base and J lost 4, with 14 bases in between. The CDR3 loop spans 15 amino acids. This chain's CDR3 is CASSLRLSSGTEAFF. The CDR3 region has the DNA TGTGCCAGCAGCTTGCGCTTGAGTAGTGGCACTGAAGCTTTCTTT. The full variable domain, with the rest looked up from reference TRBV5-8 and TRBJ1-1, is EAGVTQSPTHLIKTRGQQATLRCSPISGHTSVYWYQQALGLGLQFLLWYDEGEERNRGNFPPRFSGRQFPNYSSELNVNALELEDSALYLCASSLRLSSGTEAFFGQGTRLTVV.

This clone showed up just a few times. The chain links TRBV6-5 to TRBJ2-7; D may be TRBD1 (6 bases). The germline V gene encodes CDR1 MNHEY and CDR2 SVGAGI. This CDR3 comprises 14 residues. Deletions cut 6 bases from V and 5 bases from J, with 17 bases between. DNA of the CDR3: TGTGCCAGCAGCAGCGACAGGTCCGTCCACGAGCAGTACTTC. Amino acids: CASSSDRSVHEQYF.

V and J are TRBV5-4 and TRBJ2-5; 7 bases match TRBD1. The last part of the DNA fits TRBJ2-7 better; the J call may be wrong. The CDR3 is 13 residues long. CDR1 is SGHNT and CDR2 is YYREEE in the germline V gene (reference sequence). Here the CDR3 DNA reads TGTGCCAGCAGCCCCGGGACAGCCGACGAGCAGTACTTC. It codes for CASSPGTADEQYF.

In its sample, this clone was seen once. The chain is built from TRBV19 and TRBJ2-1; 7 nucleotides line up with TRBD1. The CDR3 runs 16 residues. CDR1 and CDR2 (germline): LNHDA, SQIVND (reference sequence). V lost 7 bases, J lost 0 bases, and 9 bases stayed unmatched. The CDR3, as DNA: TGTGCCAGTACGCCCGAGGGACAGAGCTCCTACAATGAGCAGTTCTTC. This encodes CASTPEGQSSYNEQFF.

The chain is built from TRBV5-6 and TRBJ1-5, with 9 positions matching TRBD1. Trimming removed 4 bases from V and 1 base from J; junction bases left unmatched: 9. The germline V gene encodes CDR1 SGHDT and CDR2 YYEEEE. This CDR3 spans 17 amino acids. For the CDR3, the DNA is TGTGCCAGCAGCGAAATGGGACAGGGTATGAGCAATCAGCCCCAGCATTTT. Its translation: CASSEMGQGMSNQPQHF.

The chain employs TRBV10-1 and TRBJ2-3; D gene unclear. Trimming removed 11 bases from V and 2 bases from J, with 14 bases in between. This CDR3 comprises 13 residues. Germline V gene data show CDR1 as WNHNN and CDR2 as SYGVQD (reference sequence). CDR3 protein: CARDSRATDTQYF. CDR3 sequence (DNA): TGCGCCCGCGATAGTAGGGCCACAGATACGCAGTATTTT.